The sequence of this T cell receptor (beta chain) was determined in a study of blood T cell repertoires in COVID-19. Recovery meant two consecutive negative NP/OP PCR tests, professional clearance, or resolved symptoms. This clone was detected once. V lost 11 bases and J lost 4, with 17 bases in between. The CDR3 runs to 13 residues. Germline V CDR1 and CDR2: ENHRY, SYGVKD. As originally analysed: Scientists estimated how many nucleated cells there were by amplifying reference gene primers. The protocol was immunoSEQ multiplex PCR, while the TCRdb copy is restricted to in-frame clones and leaves out a portion. V and J calls and clone size are those listed in that table; D and trimming were worked out from the DNA. This table holds some 310,000 clones, over 85% found once.

This TCR derives from a woman in her twenties or thirties who had recovered from COVID-19. Source material: PBMCs or T cells enriched from blood (not recorded which). The genes are TRBV10-3 and TRBJ2-5, with D possibly matching TRBD2 (6 bases). The CDR3 DNA sequence: TGTGCCTCCAGTGGCGGGGTGGGAGAGACCCAGTACTTC. The encoded protein is CASSGGVGETQYF.